This T cell receptor (beta chain) was profiled in a study of blood T cell repertoires in COVID-19. Authors' processing steps: Estimates of nucleated cell counts were drawn from the amplification of reference gene primers. TCRdb keeps only in-frame clones here, not all; method: immunoSEQ multiplex PCR. The DNA was the basis for D and trimming; V, J and clone size are from that table. This sample has hundreds of thousands of clones; approximately 83% occur once, and the top ten carry about 7.4%. The CDR3 totals 12 residues. CDR1 is WNHNN, CDR2 SYGVQD, per germline (reference sequence). The germline V and J ends were trimmed by 6 bases and 4 bases, with 9 bases remaining between them.

This clonotype originated in a woman between 50 and 59 years old with acute or convalescent COVID-19. Sequencing used peripheral blood. The J gene is TRBJ1-2, the V gene TRBV10-1; TRBD1 is a possible D gene (6 bases). CDR3 loop: CASSSGAYGYTF. The CDR3 bases are TGCGCCAGCAGCTCAGGGGCCTATGGCTACACCTTC.